This passage covers 28 T cell receptor beta chains from one sample sequenced in a study of T-cell memory formation after mild COVID-19. TCRdb re-called the 5' RACE reads through MiXCR, storing one row per CDR3 protein. The data show under 550,000 distinct CDR3 sequences, 18% seen once. The sample taken for sequencing was PBMCs or a T cell subset sorted from them (not recorded which). Receptor source: a man between 18 and 35 years old who had mild COVID-19 (a few samples of this study predate the infection). Cell type and time point are not known.

This clonotype was counted many times. The rearrangement uses TRBV5-1 and TRBJ2-3; no firm D call. Germline assignment: CDR1 SGHRS and CDR2 YFSETQ. The CDR3 length is 13 residues. V was clipped by 4 bases and J by 2 bases, with 8 bases between them. CDR3 loop: CASSEPTTDTQYF. CDR3 bases: TGCGCCAGCAGCGAACCCACCACAGATACGCAGTATTTT.

The rearrangement joins TRBV7-2 to TRBJ2-5; TRBD1 or TRBD2 may be the D gene (6 bases each). Trimming shortened V by 6 bases and J by 5 bases, and 19 bases separated the two germline ends. The length of the CDR3 is 15 residues. CDR1 and CDR2 from the germline V gene are SGHTA and FQGNSA. The CDR3 here is CASRVRGGSSETQYF. The CDR3 DNA follows: TGTGCCAGCAGAGTTCGAGGGGGGAGTTCGGAGACCCAGTACTTC.

Comment on this clonotype: One end of the junction fails to match germline, which may point to a read error. The gene calls are TRBV5-1 and TRBJ2-1; perhaps D is TRBD1 or TRBD2 (5 bases each). The CDR3 is made up of 12 amino acids. The V gene's germline CDR1 is SGHRS and CDR2 YFSETQ. CDR3 loop: CASTLRGDEQFF. The CDR3 nucleotides are TGCGCCAGCACCTTGAGAGGGGATGAGCAGTTCTTC.

A few counts support this clonotype. V gene TRBV12-5 combines with J gene TRBJ2-7; TRBD1 is a possible D gene (5 bases). CDR3 length equals 14 residues. V was cut by 7 bases and J by 5 bases, with 18 bases left in between. CDR1 and CDR2 from the germline V gene are LGHNT and FRNRAP. DNA for the CDR3: TGTGCTAGTGCTCTCCTCCAGGGTGCCGACGAGCAGTACTTC. The encoded protein is CASALLQGADEQYF.

This chain uses TRBV7-3 with TRBJ1-1, with 7 bases fitting TRBD1. Germline V gene sequence: CDR1 SGHTA, CDR2 FQGTGA. CDR3 length: 12 amino acids. V trimming: 5 bases; J trimming: 9 bases; junction bases outside the gene matches: 6. In nucleotides, the CDR3 is TGTGCCAGCAGCCCCCAGGGGGGTCAAGCTTTCTTT. It yields the protein CASSPQGGQAFF.

The gene calls are TRBV11-2 and TRBJ1-4; D call uncertain. The CDR3 length is 15 residues. The ends were cut back, 1 base at V and 5 bases at J, with 11 bases in the middle. Germline CDR1 SGHAT, CDR2 FQNNGV. The CDR3: CASSLGSSTNEKLFF. The CDR3 region has the DNA TGTGCCAGCAGCTTAGGTTCTAGCACGAATGAAAAACTGTTTTTT.

This clonotype was picked up a small number of times. This sequence joins TRBV12-3 or TRBV12-4 and TRBJ2-7; 12 bases align to TRBD1. The junction had 3 bases not matched to a gene; V was cut back by 6 bases and J by 6 bases. CDR3 length: 13 amino acids. The CDR3 bases are TGTGCCAGCAGGAGGGACAGGGGGCCCGAGCAGTACTTC. It codes for CASRRDRGPEQYF.

This clonotype was found a few times. The chain employs TRBV10-3 and TRBJ2-3; the D gene is possibly TRBD1 (6 bases). CDR3 length equals 15 residues. Germline-derived CDR1 and CDR2 are ENHRY and SYGVKD. The V end lost 7 bases, the J end lost 0 bases, and 14 bases lay between the germline ends. The CDR3 is CAITHQGRSTDTQYF. The CDR3 coding sequence is TGTGCCATCACCCATCAGGGGAGAAGCACAGATACGCAGTATTTT.

V is TRBV5-1 and J is TRBJ1-2; perhaps TRBD1 as D (6 bases). The CDR3 runs to 14 residues. CDR1 SGHRS and CDR2 YFSETQ come from the germline V gene. Trimming took off 2 bases at V and 4 bases at J, with 12 bases between the two ends. The CDR3 reads CASSFNRDIYGYTF. The CDR3 DNA reads TGCGCCAGCAGCTTTAACAGGGACATCTATGGCTACACCTTC.

The chain employs TRBV4-1 and TRBJ2-1; TRBD2 agrees at 11 bases. The germline CDR1 and CDR2 sequences are MGHRA and YSYEKL. This CDR3 is 15 amino acids long. Losses at the gene ends were 7 bases for V and 9 bases for J; bases not matched to a gene: 11. CDR3 bases: TGCGCCAGCACCAACAGCCGACTAGCGGGGTCTGAGCAGTTCTTC. Its protein is CASTNSRLAGSEQFF.

The J gene is TRBJ2-3, the V gene TRBV28; 9 bases are a match to TRBD1. Germline lookup yields CDR1 MDHEN and CDR2 SYDVKM. Trimming cost V 8 bases and J 5 bases; bases outside gene matches: 5. The CDR3 has 13 residues. DNA for the CDR3: TGTGCCAGCCACAGGGGGCCGGGAGATACGCAGTATTTT. It codes for CASHRGPGDTQYF.

The chain uses TRBV7-8 and TRBJ2-5, with 11 bases identical to TRBD2. This CDR3 comprises 15 residues. V gave up 5 bases and J gave up 5 bases; unmatched junction bases: 7. Germline lookup yields CDR1 SGHVS and CDR2 FQNEAQ. The CDR3 nucleotides read TGTGCCAGCAGCACCGGGACTAGCGGATTGGAGACCCAGTACTTC. This translates into CASSTGTSGLETQYF. The complete variable domain, with remaining parts taken from reference TRBV7-8 and TRBJ2-5, reads GAGVSQSPRYKVAKRGQDVALRCDPISGHVSLFWYQQALGQGPEFLTYFQNEAQLDKSGLPSDRFFAERPEGSVSTLKIQRTQQEDSAVYLCASSTGTSGLETQYFGPGTRLLVL.

This clonotype was found many times. V usage is TRBV15 and J usage is TRBJ1-1, with 9 bases aligning to TRBD1. The CDR3 totals 14 residues. Germline CDR1 LNHNV, CDR2 YYDKDF (reference sequence). With 4 bases clipped from V and 10 bases from J, the junction kept 10 bases outside the gene matches. CDR3 in DNA: TGTGCCACCAGCACCGGACAGGGGATCTGGCGAGCTTTCTTT. It specifies CATSTGQGIWRAFF.

This chain uses TRBV2 with TRBJ1-1; 12 positions match TRBD1. Per germline, CDR1 SNHLY and CDR2 FYNNEI. The V gene end was trimmed by 8 bases and the J gene end by 3 bases; junction bases not matched to a gene: 7. This CDR3 contains 15 residues. The CDR3 DNA sequence: TGTGCCAGCTCCGGGACAGGGGGCCCGGACACTGAAGCTTTCTTT. This sequence encodes CASSGTGGPDTEAFF.

The gene calls are TRBV5-4 and TRBJ2-1; D is perhaps TRBD1 (6 bases). Germline CDR1 is SGHNT and CDR2 is YYREEE (reference sequence). V was cut by 2 bases and J by 7 bases, with 16 bases left in between. This CDR3 comprises 15 residues. The CDR3 region is CASSFRDTHRNEQFF. The CDR3 nucleotides read TGTGCCAGCAGCTTTCGGGACACCCATCGGAATGAGCAGTTCTTC.

This clonotype was picked up a small number of times. The chain has TRBV6-2 or TRBV6-3 and TRBJ2-5; D may match TRBD1 or TRBD2 (5 bases each). V lost 2 bases to trimming and J lost 5 bases, with 21 bases between them. The CDR3 runs to 17 residues. Germline V gives CDR1 MNHEY, CDR2 SVGEGT. CDR3: CASSYPLAMGTAETQYF. Here the CDR3 DNA reads TGTGCCAGCAGTTACCCCCTTGCGATGGGGACCGCGGAGACCCAGTACTTC.

This clonotype has only a few counts. This chain connects TRBV3-2 to TRBJ2-1. TRBV3-2 is marked as a pseudogene. This CDR3 is 10 amino acids long. In nucleotides, the CDR3 is TGTGCCAGCAGCCAACACGAGCAGTTCTTC. Its translation is CASSQHEQFF.

Concerning this clonotype: A much larger clone sits a single nucleotide away, making a read error possible. CDR3 loop: CASSLAVGQAGELFF. CDR3 DNA sequence: TGCGCCAGCAGCTTGGCCGTGGGCCAGGCCGGGGAGCTGTTTTTT. The V call is TRBV5-1, the J call TRBJ2-2; D unclear. Germline V CDR1 and CDR2: SGHRS, YFSETQ. Trimming pared 0 bases from V and 6 bases from J, leaving 12 bases between. The CDR3 consists of 15 residues.

At least ten counts were recorded for this clonotype. The chain carries TRBV5-1 and TRBJ2-1; D not certain. This CDR3 region has 13 residues. Germline-derived CDR1 and CDR2 are SGHRS and YFSETQ. Trimming left V 1 base short and J 7 bases short, with 9 bases between. The CDR3 protein is CASSLYVGNEQFF. The CDR3 coding sequence is TGCGCCAGCAGCTTGTATGTTGGAAATGAGCAGTTCTTC. The full variable domain, with the rest looked up from reference TRBV5-1 and TRBJ2-1, is KAGVTQTPRYLIKTRGQQVTLSCSPISGHRSVSWYQQTPGQGLQFLFEYFSETQRNKGNFPGRFSGRQFSNSRSEMNVSTLELGDSALYLCASSLYVGNEQFFGPGTRLTVL.

Only a few counts were recorded for this clonotype. The V and J genes are TRBV5-4 and TRBJ1-1; D remains unclear. The CDR3 contains 11 residues. The germline gives CDR1 SGHNT, CDR2 YYREEE (reference sequence). The ends were cut back, 6 bases at V and 2 bases at J, with 5 bases in the middle. CDR3: CASKLNTEAFF. The CDR3 coding sequence is TGTGCCAGCAAGTTAAACACTGAAGCTTTCTTT.

CDR3 sequence (DNA): TGCGCCAGCAGCCCGGACAGGGTATACACTGAAGCTTTCTTT. This translates into CASSPDRVYTEAFF. The chain is built from TRBV5-1 and TRBJ1-1, with 8 bases fitting TRBD1. The germline gives CDR1 SGHRS, CDR2 YFSETQ. This CDR3 has 14 residues. Germline trimming cut 4 bases from V and 3 bases from J; bases unmatched to any gene: 5.

This sequence joins TRBV7-2 and TRBJ1-4, with D hard to call. CDR3 length equals 14 residues. The germline gives CDR1 SGHTA, CDR2 FQGNSA. The ends were cut back, 11 bases at V and 10 bases at J, with 23 bases in the middle. The CDR3 is CACSPSGSRGKLFF. The CDR3 nucleotides read TGTGCCTGCTCCCCTTCGGGCTCTCGCGGAAAACTGTTTTTT. The variable domain in full, with the rest retrieved from reference TRBV7-2 and TRBJ1-4, is GAGVSQSPSNKVTEKGKDVELRCDPISGHTALYWYRQSLGQGLEFLIYFQGNSAPDKSGLPSDRFSAERTGGSVSTLTIQRTQQEDSAVYLCACSPSGSRGKLFFGSGTQLSVL.

The V gene is TRBV6-5, the J gene TRBJ1-1, with a weak D call TRBD1 (5 bases). Germline assignment: CDR1 MNHEY and CDR2 SVGAGI. The CDR3 is made up of 13 amino acids. Trimming shortened V by 4 bases and J by 9 bases, and 15 bases separated the two germline ends. The CDR3 here is CASSSNPRGKAFF. CDR3 in DNA: TGTGCCAGCAGTTCCAACCCCCGGGGCAAAGCTTTCTTT.

This clonotype was counted a few times. The chain carries TRBV24-1 and TRBJ1-1; D gene ambiguous. The germline gives CDR1 KGHDR, CDR2 SFDVKD. Trimming took off 4 bases at V and 8 bases at J, with 7 bases between the two ends. The CDR3 is made up of 11 amino acids. CDR3 nucleotide sequence: TGTGCCACCAGTGAATACGGGGAAGCTTTCTTT. Protein product: CATSEYGEAFF.

This chain uses TRBV14 with TRBJ2-1, with TRBD2 matching over 15 bases. The junction had 10 bases not matched to a gene; V was cut back by 4 bases and J by 9 bases. Germline CDR1 and CDR2: SGHDN and FVKESK. The CDR3 length is 17 residues. CDR3 amino acids: CASSPPGLAGGFTEQFF. CDR3 in DNA: TGTGCCAGCAGCCCTCCGGGACTAGCGGGGGGATTCACTGAGCAGTTCTTC.

The chain combines TRBV20-1 with TRBJ2-7; TRBD1 aligns across 9 bases. The CDR3 consists of 13 residues. Trimming removed 2 bases from V and 4 bases from J; junction bases left unmatched: 3. Germline V gives CDR1 DFQATT, CDR2 SNEGSKA (reference sequence). The CDR3 loop reads CSARRGTGYEQYV. The CDR3 DNA is TGCAGTGCTAGAAGGGGGACAGGGTACGAGCAGTACGTC.

This clonotype was recorded many times. This chain links TRBV6-5 with TRBJ2-4, with a possible D match to TRBD2 (7 bases). Germline loops: CDR1 MNHEY, CDR2 SVGAGI. The CDR3 extends over 16 amino acids. Trimming shortened V by 6 bases and J by 6 bases, and 21 bases separated the two germline ends. CDR3 in amino acids: CASSPVGGRWGNIQYF. CDR3 coding DNA: TGTGCCAGCAGCCCGGTGGGGGGGCGATGGGGAAACATTCAGTACTTC.

This clonotype has only a few counts. V usage is TRBV23-1 and J usage is TRBJ2-5, with TRBD1 matching over 10 bases. TRBV23-1 is an ORF; its function is uncertain. The CDR3 has 14 amino acids. V shed 9 bases, J shed 4 bases, and the junction held 8 bases outside the gene matches. The CDR3: CARPGTGDSETQYF. CDR3 nucleotides: TGCGCCAGACCTGGGACAGGGGATTCAGAGACCCAGTACTTC.